The 8 T cell receptor beta chains reported below all come from one sample, sequenced in a study of blood T cells in healthy people across ages. Combining a sample-barcoded 5' primer with a J-beta primer mix, a second PCR ran for roughly 6 to 12 cycles. TCRdb independently ran MiXCR on the 5' RACE reads; one entry per CDR3 protein. The sample holds about 780,000 distinct CDR3 sequences; about half are singletons and the top ten take approximately 18%. Sequencing was done on a sample of blood. The receptors come from a man older than 75 in good health.

This clonotype was counted only a few times. The gene calls are TRBV4-1 and TRBJ2-3; 8 bases align to TRBD2. The germline V gene has CDR1 MGHRA and CDR2 YSYEKL. This CDR3 region has 17 residues. Trimming removed 0 bases from V and 0 bases from J; junction bases left unmatched: 5. The CDR3 nucleotides are TGCGCCAGCAGCCAAGATGGAACTAGCGGTAGCACAGATACGCAGTATTTT. Translated: CASSQDGTSGSTDTQYF.

This clonotype was observed a few times. V is TRBV5-1 and J is TRBJ2-2, with 8 nucleotides matching TRBD2. J was trimmed by 8 bases and V by 4 bases; bases with no gene match: 10. Germline V gene sequence: CDR1 SGHRS, CDR2 YFSETQ. CDR3 length equals 15 residues. The CDR3 region is CASSPIAGPSGELFF. CDR3 DNA sequence: TGCGCCAGCAGCCCCATAGCGGGGCCATCGGGGGAGCTGTTTTTT.

This chain joins TRBV29-1 and TRBJ2-1; D not resolved. V lost 7 bases and J 7 bases, leaving 17 bases between the germline ends. CDR1 is SQVTM, CDR2 ANQGSEA, per germline. This CDR3 is 13 amino acids long. CDR3 protein: CSASAVLGNEQFF. The CDR3, as DNA: TGCAGCGCTTCCGCGGTCCTAGGAAATGAGCAGTTCTTC.

This chain links TRBV7-3 with TRBJ2-3; unclear D gene. The germline V gene has CDR1 SGHTA and CDR2 FQGTGA. Trimming took off 1 base at V and 8 bases at J, with 16 bases between the two ends. The CDR3 covers 15 residues. The CDR3 loop is CASSLMQRRESTQYF. The CDR3 DNA sequence: TGTGCCAGCAGCTTAATGCAGAGAAGGGAAAGTACGCAGTATTTT.

The V call is TRBV25-1, the J call TRBJ2-5; D may correspond to TRBD1 or TRBD2 (6 bases each). The end of the DNA aligns better with TRBJ2-7, so the J call may be wrong. Germline CDR1 is MGHDK and CDR2 is SYGVNS. This CDR3 spans 13 amino acids. The CDR3 nucleotides read TGTGCCAGCGGGGGGAACAGGGTCCCCGAGCAGTACTTC. Translated, it gives CASGGNRVPEQYF.

This clonotype was seen at least ten times. V is TRBV12-3 or TRBV12-4 and J is TRBJ2-3; 7 positions match TRBD2. The V segment lost 6 bases and the J segment 8 bases; nucleotides outside the gene matches: 11. The CDR3 spans 14 residues. CDR3: CASSFSSGHGTQYF. The CDR3 DNA follows: TGTGCCAGCAGCTTCTCTAGCGGTCACGGTACGCAGTATTTT.

The chain couples TRBV12-3 or TRBV12-4 to TRBJ2-3; 11 nucleotides match TRBD2. J lost 0 bases, V lost 3 bases, and 8 bases had no gene match. The CDR3 has 18 amino acids. CDR3 in DNA: TGTGCCAGCAGTTTCAGTGTGACTAGCGGGGCTAGCACAGATACGCAGTATTTT. It yields the protein CASSFSVTSGASTDTQYF.

The chain recombines TRBV4-2 with TRBJ2-5; 7 positions match TRBD2. The CDR3 spans 16 residues. V gave up 1 base and J gave up 5 bases; unmatched junction bases: 10. Germline V gene lookup returns CDR1 LGHNA and CDR2 YNFKEQ. The CDR3 DNA follows: TGTGCCAGCAGCCAAGGGGGGGGAGCCCGGACCGAGACCCAGTACTTC. Its translation: CASSQGGGARTETQYF.